These T cell receptor beta chains were read from a single sample in a study of T cell responses to AZD1222 COVID-19 vaccine. Data came from immunoSEQ multiplex PCR; TCRdb stores just in-frame clones and leaves some out. Of tens of thousands of clones in the sample, about 94% are singletons; the top ten hold roughly 3.1%. The specimen comprised peripheral blood, sampled 28 days after the second AZD1222 dose. The receptors here all came from an adult who received the AZD1222 COVID-19 vaccine. Each CDR3 is given with its conserved first and last residue. The D gene is left open where the match is weak. A row's size may be missing; if present it is once, few, many or a size class.

>TRBV5-1|TRBJ1-1|.|.
CASSTGGHNTEAFF
TGCGCCAGCAGCACCGGGGGTCATAACACTGAAGCTTTCTTT
>TRBV27|TRBJ2-5|.|.
CASSLTWEGSETQYF
TGTGCCAGCAGTTTAACCTGGGAAGGATCAGAGACCCAGTACTTC
>TRBV2|TRBJ1-6|.|TRBD1
CARGQGDSPLHF
TGTGCCAGGGGACAGGGAGATTCACCCCTCCACTTT
>TRBV27|TRBJ1-3|.|.
CASSLGNGNTIYF
TGTGCCAGCAGCCTTGGGAATGGAAACACCATATATTTT
>TRBV10-1|TRBJ1-6|.|.
CASSEDYNSPLHF
TGCGCCAGCAGTGAGGATTATAATTCACCCCTCCACTTT
>TRBV12-3/TRBV12-4|TRBJ1-3|.|.
CASTVGNTIYF
TGTGCCAGCACAGTAGGAAACACCATATATTTT
>TRBV25-1|TRBJ1-4|.|.
CASSGRTNEKLFF
TGTGCCAGCAGTGGAAGAACTAATGAAAAACTGTTTTTT
>TRBV3-1/TRBV3-2|TRBJ2-1|.|.
CASSPENVGNEQFF
TGTGCCAGCAGCCCCGAAAATGTGGGAAATGAGCAGTTCTTC
>TRBV19|TRBJ1-3|.|.
CASRTVTGNTIYF
TGTGCCAGTAGGACAGTTACTGGAAACACCATATATTTT
>TRBV5-1|TRBJ2-1|.|.
CASTYREGSNNEQFF
TGCGCCAGCACATACAGGGAGGGCTCTAATAATGAGCAGTTCTTC
>TRBV6-5|TRBJ1-1|.|.
CASRPQVGGNTEAFF
TGTGCCAGCAGGCCACAGGTGGGGGGAAACACTGAAGCTTTCTTT
>TRBV7-2|TRBJ1-2|once|TRBD1
CASSLRQGEGYGYTF
TGTGCCAGCAGCCTGAGACAGGGTGAGGGCTATGGCTACACCTTC
>TRBV6-5|TRBJ2-5|.|TRBD2
CASTGGQETQYF
TGTGCCAGCACGGGGGGACAAGAGACCCAGTACTTC
>TRBV19|TRBJ1-4|.|TRBD1
CASSIRDRRPGTNEKLFF
TGTGCCAGTAGTATCCGGGACAGGAGGCCTGGGACTAATGAAAAACTGTTTTTT
>TRBV28|TRBJ1-5|.|.
CASSAPEGRGQPQHF
TGTGCCAGCAGTGCCCCGGAAGGAAGGGGTCAGCCCCAGCATTTT
>TRBV19|TRBJ1-1|.|.
CASSIGGGYEAFF
TGTGCCAGTAGTATAGGGGGGGGTTATGAAGCTTTCTTT
>TRBV3-1/TRBV3-2|TRBJ1-2|.|.
CATRDYRGGYTF
TGTGCCACCCGGGACTACCGTGGCGGCTACACCTTC
>TRBV19|TRBJ1-2|.|.
CASSILSGGGGYTF
TGTGCCAGTAGTATTTTGTCGGGAGGAGGTGGCTACACCTTC
>TRBV7-9|TRBJ2-7|once|.
CASSLSGAVDEQYF
TGTGCCAGCAGCTTATCCGGGGCTGTGGACGAGCAGTACTTC
>TRBV7-6|TRBJ1-2|.|.
CASSSSRTPRVNGYTF
TGTGCCAGCAGCTCATCCAGGACCCCAAGAGTGAATGGCTACACCTTC
>TRBV7-9|TRBJ1-6|.|.
CASSLGGGNSPLHF
TGTGCCAGCAGCTTAGGGGGAGGAAATTCACCCCTCCACTTT
>TRBV6-5|TRBJ2-5|.|.
CASSYSWNYHMETQYF
TGTGCCAGCAGTTACTCTTGGAACTACCATATGGAGACCCAGTACTTC
>TRBV30|TRBJ1-5|.|TRBD1
CAWSPGQGNQPQHF
TGTGCCTGGAGCCCCGGACAGGGGAATCAGCCCCAGCATTTT
>TRBV6-5|TRBJ2-1|few|TRBD2
CASSYERGEVSDEQFF
TGTGCCAGCAGTTACGAGCGGGGGGAGGTGAGCGATGAGCAGTTCTTC
>TRBV6-5|TRBJ1-2|.|TRBD1
CASTGTGWYGYTF
TGTGCCAGCACCGGGACAGGGTGGTATGGCTACACCTTC
>TRBV5-1|TRBJ1-1|.|.
CASSLGVNTEAFF
TGCGCCAGCAGCTTAGGGGTGAACACTGAAGCTTTCTTT
>TRBV6-1|TRBJ1-3|.|.
CASSVLRISSGNTIYF
TGTGCCAGCAGTGTTTTACGGATTAGCTCTGGAAACACCATATATTTT
>TRBV7-6|TRBJ2-7|.|.
CASSSPRPDEQYF
TGTGCCAGCAGCTCCCCAAGACCGGACGAGCAGTACTTC
>TRBV4-3|TRBJ2-5|.|.
CASSPGTVGDQETQYF
TGCGCCAGCAGCCCAGGGACTGTTGGAGACCAAGAGACCCAGTACTTC
>TRBV6-5|TRBJ1-2|.|.
CASSYSDDSNYGYTF
TGTGCCAGCAGTTACTCAGACGATTCTAACTATGGCTACACCTTC
>TRBV2|TRBJ1-2|.|.
CASSLQGIRGYTF
TGTGCCAGCAGCCTTCAGGGTATTCGGGGCTACACCTTC
>TRBV9|TRBJ1-2|.|.
CASSVDILNYGYTF
TGTGCCAGCAGCGTAGATATCCTCAACTATGGCTACACCTTC
>TRBV30|TRBJ1-6|.|.
CAWSGTAETLHF
TGTGCCTGGAGTGGGACTGCCGAAACCCTCCACTTT
>TRBV6-5|TRBJ1-1|.|.
CASSSPRSMNTEAFF
TGTGCCAGTTCCTCTCCACGGTCGATGAACACTGAAGCTTTCTTT
>TRBV25-1|TRBJ1-1|.|.
CASSGRITLRGTEAFF
TGTGCCAGCAGTGGTCGGATCACCCTAAGGGGCACTGAAGCTTTCTTT
>TRBV29-1|TRBJ2-7|.|TRBD2
CSVVLLSGGSEQYF
TGCAGCGTTGTCCTCCTGTCTGGCGGGAGCGAGCAGTACTTC
>TRBV7-3|TRBJ1-2|.|.
CASSLRSGQLYGYTF
TGTGCCAGCAGCTTAAGATCCGGACAGCTCTATGGCTACACCTTC
>TRBV7-9|TRBJ1-4|.|.
CASSLGTANEKLFF
TGTGCCAGCAGCTTAGGGACAGCTAATGAAAAACTGTTTTTT
>TRBV19|TRBJ1-4|.|.
CASSTPRKQGEKLFF
TGTGCCAGTAGTACCCCCCGGAAGCAGGGGGAAAAACTGTTTTTT
>TRBV18|TRBJ1-5|.|.
CASSPGSGQPQHF
TGTGCCAGCTCTCCAGGGTCAGGTCAGCCCCAGCATTTT
>TRBV7-2|TRBJ1-6|.|.
CASSLLVPWGANSPLHF
TGTGCCAGCAGCTTATTAGTACCGTGGGGGGCTAATTCACCCCTCCACTTT
>TRBV20-1|TRBJ2-3|.|.
CSATVPDTQYF
TGCAGTGCTACCGTACCAGATACGCAGTATTTT